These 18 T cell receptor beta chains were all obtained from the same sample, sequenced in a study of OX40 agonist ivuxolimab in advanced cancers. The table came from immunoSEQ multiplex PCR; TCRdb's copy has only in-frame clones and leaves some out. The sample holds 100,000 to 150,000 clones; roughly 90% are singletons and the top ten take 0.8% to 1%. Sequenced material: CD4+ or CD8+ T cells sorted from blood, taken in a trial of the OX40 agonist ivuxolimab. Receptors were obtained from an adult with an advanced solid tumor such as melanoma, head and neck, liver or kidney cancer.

The CDR3 sequence is CASSQGQGGGYTF. CDR3 sequence (DNA): TGTGCCAGCAGCCAGGGACAGGGCGGCGGCTACACCTTC. The chain couples TRBV7-2 to TRBJ1-2; 9 bases align to TRBD1. This CDR3 has 13 amino acids. Germline V CDR1 and CDR2: SGHTA, FQGNSA. V was pared by 5 bases and J by 8 bases, with 6 bases of the junction left unmatched.

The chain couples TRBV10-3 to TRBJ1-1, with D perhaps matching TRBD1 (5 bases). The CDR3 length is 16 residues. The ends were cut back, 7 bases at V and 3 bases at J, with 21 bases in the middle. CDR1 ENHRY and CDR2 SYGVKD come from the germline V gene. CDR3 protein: CAIKRVLGVRDTEAFF. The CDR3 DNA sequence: TGTGCCATCAAAAGAGTCCTAGGGGTAAGGGACACTGAAGCTTTCTTT.

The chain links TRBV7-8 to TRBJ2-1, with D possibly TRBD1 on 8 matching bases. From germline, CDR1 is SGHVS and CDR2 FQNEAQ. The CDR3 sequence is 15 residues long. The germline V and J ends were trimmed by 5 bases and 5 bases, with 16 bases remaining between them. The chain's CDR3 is CASSAGQGGHNEQFF. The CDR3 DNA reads TGTGCCAGCAGCGCAGGACAGGGAGGGCACAATGAGCAGTTCTTC.

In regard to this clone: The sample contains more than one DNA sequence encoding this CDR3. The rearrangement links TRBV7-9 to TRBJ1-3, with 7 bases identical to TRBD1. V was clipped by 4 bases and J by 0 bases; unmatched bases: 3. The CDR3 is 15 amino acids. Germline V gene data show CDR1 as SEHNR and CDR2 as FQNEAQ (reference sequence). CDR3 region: CASSSGTVSGNTIYF. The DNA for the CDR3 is TGTGCCAGCAGCTCCGGGACAGTCTCTGGAAACACCATATATTTT.

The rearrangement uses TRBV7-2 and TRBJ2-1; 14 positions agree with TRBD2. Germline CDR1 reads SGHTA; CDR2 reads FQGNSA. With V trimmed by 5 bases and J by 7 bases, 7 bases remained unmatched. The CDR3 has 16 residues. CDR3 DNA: TGTGCCAGCAGCCCCGCGGGGACTAGCGGGAGAAATGAGCAGTTCTTC. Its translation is CASSPAGTSGRNEQFF.

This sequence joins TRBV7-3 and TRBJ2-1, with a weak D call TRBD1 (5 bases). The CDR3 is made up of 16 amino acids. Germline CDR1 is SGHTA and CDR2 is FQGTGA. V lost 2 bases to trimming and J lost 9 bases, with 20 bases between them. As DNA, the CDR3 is TGTGCCAGCAGCTTAGGTCTTGGGCTCAAAGGGGCTGAGCAGTTCTTC. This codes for CASSLGLGLKGAEQFF. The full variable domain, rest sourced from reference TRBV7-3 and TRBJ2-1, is GAGVSQTPSNKVTEKGKYVELRCDPISGHTALYWYRQSLGQGPEFLIYFQGTGAADDSGLPNDRFFAVRPEGSVSTLKIQRTERGDSAVYLCASSLGLGLKGAEQFFGPGTRLTVL.

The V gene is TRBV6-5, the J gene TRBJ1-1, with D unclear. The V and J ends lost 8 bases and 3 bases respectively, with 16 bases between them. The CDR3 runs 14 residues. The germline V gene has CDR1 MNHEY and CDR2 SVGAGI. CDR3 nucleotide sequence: TGTGCCAGCGCCGTGGGAGGTCTGTACACTGAAGCTTTCTTT. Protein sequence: CASAVGGLYTEAFF.

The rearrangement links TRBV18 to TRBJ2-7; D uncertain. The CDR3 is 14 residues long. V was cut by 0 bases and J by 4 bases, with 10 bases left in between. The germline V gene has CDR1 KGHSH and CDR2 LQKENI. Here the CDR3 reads CASSPPAQIYEQYF. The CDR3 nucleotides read TGTGCCAGCTCACCACCGGCGCAAATATACGAGCAGTACTTC.

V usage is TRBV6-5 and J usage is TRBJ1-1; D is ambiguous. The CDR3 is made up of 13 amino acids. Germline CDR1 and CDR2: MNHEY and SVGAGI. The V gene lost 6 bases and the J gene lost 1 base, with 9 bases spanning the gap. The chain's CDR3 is CASRRYPNTEAFF. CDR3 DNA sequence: TGTGCCAGCAGGAGGTACCCGAACACTGAAGCTTTCTTT.

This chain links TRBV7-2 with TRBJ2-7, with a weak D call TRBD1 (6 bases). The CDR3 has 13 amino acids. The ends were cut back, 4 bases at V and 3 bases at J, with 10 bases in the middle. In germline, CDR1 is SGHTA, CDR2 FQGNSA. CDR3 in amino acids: CASSSGQHYEQYF. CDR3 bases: TGTGCCAGCAGCTCAGGACAGCACTACGAGCAGTACTTC.

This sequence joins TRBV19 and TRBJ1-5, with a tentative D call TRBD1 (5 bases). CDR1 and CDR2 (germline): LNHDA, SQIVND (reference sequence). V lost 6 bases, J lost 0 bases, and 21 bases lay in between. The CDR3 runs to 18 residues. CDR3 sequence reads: CASRTALSDRNSNQPQHF. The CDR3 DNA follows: TGTGCCAGTAGGACCGCGCTATCAGACAGAAATAGCAATCAGCCCCAGCATTTT. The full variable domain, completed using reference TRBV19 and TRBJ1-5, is DGGITQSPKYLFRKEGQNVTLSCEQNLNHDAMYWYRQDPGQGLRLIYYSQIVNDFQKGDIAEGYSVSREKKESFPLTVTSAQKNPTAFYLCASRTALSDRNSNQPQHFGDGTRLSIL.

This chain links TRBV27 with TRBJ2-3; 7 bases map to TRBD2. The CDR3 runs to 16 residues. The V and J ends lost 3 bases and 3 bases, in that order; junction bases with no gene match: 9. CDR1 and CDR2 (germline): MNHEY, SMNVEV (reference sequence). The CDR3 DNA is TGTGCCAGCAGTTTGTATGGGACTACGGGGACAGATACGCAGTATTTT. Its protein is CASSLYGTTGTDTQYF.

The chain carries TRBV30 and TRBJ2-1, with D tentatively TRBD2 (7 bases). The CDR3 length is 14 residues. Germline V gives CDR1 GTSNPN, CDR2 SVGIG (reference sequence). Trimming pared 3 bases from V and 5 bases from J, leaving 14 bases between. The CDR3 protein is CAWRTGGSDNEQFF. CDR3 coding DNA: TGTGCCTGGAGGACGGGGGGCAGCGACAATGAGCAGTTCTTC.

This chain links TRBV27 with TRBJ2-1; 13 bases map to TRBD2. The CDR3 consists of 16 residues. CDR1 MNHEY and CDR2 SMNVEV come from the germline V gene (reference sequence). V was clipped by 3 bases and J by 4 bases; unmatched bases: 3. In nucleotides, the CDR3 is TGTGCCAGCAGTTTCCGACTAGCGGGAGGATACAATGAGCAGTTCTTC. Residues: CASSFRLAGGYNEQFF.

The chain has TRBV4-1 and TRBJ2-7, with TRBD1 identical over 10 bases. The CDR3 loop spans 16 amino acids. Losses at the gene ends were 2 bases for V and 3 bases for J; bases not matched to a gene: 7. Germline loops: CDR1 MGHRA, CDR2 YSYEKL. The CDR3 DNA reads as TGCGCCAGCAGCCAACCCGACAGGGGGCGCATCTACGAGCAGTACTTC. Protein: CASSQPDRGRIYEQYF.

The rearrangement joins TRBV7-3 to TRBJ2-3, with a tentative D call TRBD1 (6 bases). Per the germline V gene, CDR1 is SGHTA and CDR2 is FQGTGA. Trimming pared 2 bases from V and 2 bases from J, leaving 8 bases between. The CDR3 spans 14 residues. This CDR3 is CASSLGQHTDTQYF. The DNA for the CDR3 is TGTGCCAGCAGCTTAGGACAGCACACAGATACGCAGTATTTT.

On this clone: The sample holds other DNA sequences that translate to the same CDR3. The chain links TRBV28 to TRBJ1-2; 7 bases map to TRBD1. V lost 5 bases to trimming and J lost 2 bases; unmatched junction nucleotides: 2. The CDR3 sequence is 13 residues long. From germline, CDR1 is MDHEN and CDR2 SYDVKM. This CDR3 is CASSRQGNYGYTF. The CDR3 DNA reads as TGTGCCAGCAGTCGACAGGGCAACTATGGCTACACCTTC.

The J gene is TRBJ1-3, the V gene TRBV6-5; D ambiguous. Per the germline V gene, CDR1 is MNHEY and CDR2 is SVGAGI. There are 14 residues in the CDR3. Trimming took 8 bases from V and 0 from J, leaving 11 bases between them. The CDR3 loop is CASLPAISGNTIYF. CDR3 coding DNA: TGTGCCAGCCTCCCGGCGATCTCTGGAAACACCATATATTTT.